This entry is about one T cell receptor (beta chain). The antigen remains undetermined. The CDR3 covers 16 residues. Each donor was healthy, and each was a bone marrow donor. The PCR employed 60 Vbeta primers together with 13 Jbeta primers. Per the original data handling: It was a later analysis that counted about 80 million unique TCR beta chains, of which approximately 9.9 million were shared. Here immunoSEQ multiplex PCR was the method, and the copy in TCRdb shows in-frame clones only, minus some. V and J calls plus clone size are reproduced from that table; the DNA served to infer D and trimming. The table includes about 140,000 clones, about 80% detected once. This entry comes from a study of cytomegalovirus exposure and HLA in healthy donors. Overall study results and limits: Association with HLA alleles at 0.05 false discovery rate was found for around 15,000 TCR beta sequences in a later analysis. V- and J-gene trimming in TCR beta was tied to a missense DCLRE1C variant by an analysis performed later.

This TCR was recovered from a woman aged 60-75 years in good health and CMV-seropositive. Sequences were obtained from PBMCs. This chain uses TRBV7-5 with TRBJ2-7; TRBD1, the table's D call, was not compared with the DNA. TRBV7-5 counts as a pseudogene. The CDR3 nucleotides read TGTGCCAGAAGCCCCACCTACCGGGACAAAACCTACGAGCAGTACTTC. This sequence encodes CARSPTYRDKTYEQYF.